This TCR beta chain comes out of a study of CD8 T cells in ankylosing spondylitis. The study's findings and limits: Relatively rare in peripheral blood, disease-linked clones were also CD8+. Matched ankylosing spondylitis synovial fluid reportedly showed significant enrichment of disease-linked clones. A TCR beta motif of fewer than ten highly homologous variants seemed to mark ankylosing spondylitis blood. Reactive arthritis synovial fluid and blood previously showed some of these motif variants.

This clonotype showed up just a few times. Its antigen remains unidentified. As the method for making TCR beta libraries, quantitative 5'-RACE with molecular barcodes was used. TCRdb recomputed calls from the 5' RACE reads with MiXCR, one row per CDR3 protein. Here the sample spans about 130,000 distinct CDR3 sequences, more than 15% being singletons. Germline CDR1 and CDR2: SGHAT and FQDESV (reference sequence). The CDR3 sequence is 15 residues long. With V trimmed by 10 bases and J by 2 bases, 9 bases remained unmatched. The sequence was collected from a male donor with ankylosing spondylitis. The chain joins TRBV11-1 to TRBJ2-3; TRBD2 aligns across 10 bases. The sequenced sample was blood, either unsorted or a sorted T cell fraction (not recorded which). Here the CDR3 DNA reads TGTGCCACCGCGACCGGGACTAGCGACACAGATACGCAGTATTTT. It yields the protein CATATGTSDTDTQYF.